The 32 T cell receptor beta chains reported below all come from one sample, sequenced in a study of monozygotic twins with inflammatory bowel disease. TCRdb reprocessed the 5' RACE reads and stores each CDR3 protein as one record, lacking DNA. The sample table sets out more than 300,000 distinct CDR3 sequences. Sequencing input: blood. These receptor sequences come from a human donor with ulcerative colitis or Crohn's disease, or a healthy co-twin of an affected twin (not recorded which).

V and J are TRBV5-1 and TRBJ1-4; TCRdb picks TRBD1, but there is no DNA to check that call. Germline loops: CDR1 SGHRS, CDR2 YFSETQ. The length of the CDR3 is 16 residues. CDR3 region: CASSLAPGGVDEKLFF.

The chain has TRBV2 and TRBJ2-2; TCRdb's assignment of TRBD1 cannot be checked, as there is no DNA. The CDR3 is 14 residues long. Germline values: CDR1 SNHLY, CDR2 FYNNEI. The CDR3 loop reads CASSDGPGTGELFF.

The chain combines TRBV12-3 or TRBV12-4 with TRBJ1-2. The CDR3 extends over 13 amino acids. CDR3 sequence: CASSPGPRGGYTF.

The V gene is TRBV30, the J gene TRBJ2-7; the D call from TCRdb, TRBD1, cannot be confirmed without DNA. In germline, CDR1 is GTSNPN, CDR2 SVGIG (reference sequence). The CDR3 covers 14 residues. CDR3 region: CAWRLRTGYYEQYF.

The V and J genes are TRBV24-1 and TRBJ2-6; absent DNA, TCRdb's TRBD1 call cannot be checked. CDR3 length equals 16 residues. Germline V gene lookup returns CDR1 KGHDR and CDR2 SFDVKD. CDR3 loop: CATSDSRAAGANVLTF.

The V and J genes are TRBV6-1 and TRBJ2-1; TCRdb picks TRBD1, but there is no DNA to check that call. Germline lookup yields CDR1 MNHNS and CDR2 SASEGT. The CDR3 spans 16 residues. The CDR3 sequence is CASSRATGTGYNEQFF.

The rearrangement uses TRBV6-1 and TRBJ2-3; TCRdb calls TRBD1, which cannot be checked without DNA. The CDR3 spans 17 residues. Germline V gene sequence: CDR1 MNHNS, CDR2 SASEGT. The CDR3 region is CASSKGQGAHFTDTQYF.

The rearrangement joins TRBV24-1 to TRBJ2-2; absent DNA, TCRdb's TRBD1 call cannot be checked. This CDR3 spans 18 amino acids. Germline V gene sequence: CDR1 KGHDR, CDR2 SFDVKD. CDR3 loop: CATSDHVHDRDSTGELFF.

The V and J genes are TRBV6-2 or TRBV6-3 and TRBJ1-2. Germline CDR1 reads MNHEY; CDR2 reads SVGEGT. The CDR3 loop spans 18 amino acids. The CDR3 here is CASSRQRGTNGGLGSYTF.

The V gene is TRBV18, the J gene TRBJ1-5. This CDR3 spans 13 amino acids. Germline CDR1 is KGHSH and CDR2 is LQKENI. The CDR3 spells CASSPGGGQPQHF.

The V and J genes are TRBV29-1 and TRBJ2-7; TCRdb outputs TRBD1, but without DNA this stays unchecked. CDR1 is SQVTM, CDR2 ANQGSEA, per germline. The CDR3 contains 11 residues. The CDR3 spells CSQQTGDEQYF.

J is TRBJ2-7 and V is TRBV13; there is no DNA to check the TCRdb D call of TRBD2. CDR1 and CDR2 (germline): PRHDT, FYEKMQ (reference sequence). The CDR3 totals 15 residues. This CDR3 is CASSFGGPPSYEQYF.

The chain combines TRBV5-1 with TRBJ2-1; the TCRdb D gene call, TRBD1, has no DNA to confirm it. The CDR3 runs 12 residues. Germline CDR1 is SGHRS and CDR2 is YFSETQ. This CDR3 reads CASSPPGYEQFF.

The rearrangement joins TRBV12-3 or TRBV12-4 to TRBJ2-1; TCRdb reports TRBD1, a call that lacks DNA to check it against. The CDR3 spans 15 residues. The CDR3 loop reads CASGISGTGYNEQFF.

The chain couples TRBV20-1 to TRBJ2-7. This CDR3 has 15 residues. CDR1 is DFQATT and CDR2 is SNEGSKA in the germline V gene (reference sequence). The CDR3 is CSARLSLVMSLEQYF.

J is TRBJ1-1 and V is TRBV20-1; TCRdb returns TRBD1, unconfirmable since there is no DNA. CDR1 and CDR2 from the germline V gene are DFQATT and SNEGSKA (reference sequence). The CDR3 is 15 residues long. The CDR3 loop reads CSARFSTGVSLDAFF.

CDR3 amino acids: CASSEQGPREQYF. The chain recombines TRBV5-1 with TRBJ2-7; with no DNA, the TCRdb D assignment of TRBD1 cannot be verified. This CDR3 is built from 13 residues. Germline CDR1 is SGHRS and CDR2 is YFSETQ.

The CDR3 region is CASSLDRGVETQYF. The chain recombines TRBV7-2 with TRBJ2-5; without DNA, the TCRdb call of TRBD1 cannot be checked. The CDR3 has 14 amino acids. Germline CDR1 reads SGHTA; CDR2 reads FQGNSA.

The chain links TRBV7-7 to TRBJ2-5; the D call of TRBD1 rests on TCRdb alone, since no DNA is present to check it. CDR1 and CDR2 (germline): SSHAT, FNYEAQ (reference sequence). CDR3 length equals 13 residues. The CDR3 region is CASSRTGTGSQYF.

J is TRBJ1-6 and V is TRBV6-1; TCRdb outputs TRBD1, but without DNA this stays unchecked. CDR3 length: 15 amino acids. The V gene's germline CDR1 is MNHNS and CDR2 SASEGT. The chain's CDR3 is CASTYKGHANSPLHF.

The chain joins TRBV4-3 to TRBJ1-2; no DNA is available, so the TRBD1 call from TCRdb remains unchecked. The CDR3 sequence is 15 residues long. The germline gives CDR1 LGHNA, CDR2 YSLEER. The CDR3 reads CASSQADRGFYGYTF.

The chain couples TRBV5-1 to TRBJ1-6; the D call from TCRdb, TRBD1, cannot be confirmed without DNA. CDR3 size: 14 residues. CDR1 SGHRS and CDR2 YFSETQ come from the germline V gene. CDR3 sequence reads: CASSSGGGASPLHF.

This sequence joins TRBV5-1 and TRBJ2-7; TCRdb lists TRBD1, though no DNA is available to test this call. Per germline, CDR1 SGHRS and CDR2 YFSETQ. This CDR3 comprises 16 residues. CDR3: CASSLDSGTGTYEQYF.

The V and J genes are TRBV4-3 and TRBJ1-6; the D gene TCRdb calls, TRBD1, cannot be checked with no DNA. CDR1 and CDR2 (germline): LGHNA, YSLEER. This CDR3 spans 15 amino acids. The CDR3 reads CASSQGTAGDSPLHF.

This CDR3 reads CASSLRDTQYF. This chain uses TRBV28 with TRBJ2-3. The CDR3 is 11 residues long. Germline lookup yields CDR1 MDHEN and CDR2 SYDVKM.

This rearrangement joins TRBV10-3 to TRBJ1-5. There are 14 residues in the CDR3. CDR1 and CDR2 from the germline V gene are ENHRY and SYGVKD. CDR3: CAISEDIYNQPQHF.

This sequence joins TRBV18 and TRBJ1-4; the D call from TCRdb, TRBD1, cannot be confirmed without DNA. Germline CDR1 is KGHSH and CDR2 is LQKENI. This CDR3 is built from 19 residues. The CDR3 here is CASSPRGPDTPGENEKLFF.

The genes are TRBV28 and TRBJ2-3; TCRdb's D call of TRBD2 is untestable without DNA. This CDR3 comprises 15 residues. CDR1 and CDR2 from the germline V gene are MDHEN and SYDVKM. CDR3 in amino acids: CASSLVAGGPNTQYF. Full variable domain (remainder filled in from reference TRBV28 and TRBJ2-3): DVKVTQSSRYLVKRTGEKVFLECVQDMDHENMFWYRQDPGLGLRLIYFSYDVKMKEKGDIPEGYSVSREKKERFSLILESASTNQTSMYLCASSLVAGGPNTQYFGPGTRLTVL.

V gene TRBV24-1 combines with J gene TRBJ2-7. The germline V gene has CDR1 KGHDR and CDR2 SFDVKD. The CDR3 totals 12 residues. CDR3 sequence: CATSDSDYEQYF.

The genes are TRBV4-1 and TRBJ2-7; TCRdb designates TRBD2, a call that cannot be tested without DNA. CDR3 size: 18 residues. Germline CDR1 and CDR2: MGHRA and YSYEKL. The CDR3 here is CASSQDAKGLADTYEQYF.

The rearrangement joins TRBV5-4 to TRBJ2-6; the D gene TCRdb calls, TRBD2, cannot be checked with no DNA. The CDR3 runs 15 residues. The germline gives CDR1 SGHNT, CDR2 YYREEE (reference sequence). The CDR3 loop reads CASSFGAPGANVLTF.

This chain links TRBV10-3 with TRBJ2-7; TCRdb returns TRBD1, unconfirmable since there is no DNA. This CDR3 region has 13 residues. In germline, CDR1 is ENHRY, CDR2 SYGVKD. The CDR3 protein is CAIRWGSSYEQYF.